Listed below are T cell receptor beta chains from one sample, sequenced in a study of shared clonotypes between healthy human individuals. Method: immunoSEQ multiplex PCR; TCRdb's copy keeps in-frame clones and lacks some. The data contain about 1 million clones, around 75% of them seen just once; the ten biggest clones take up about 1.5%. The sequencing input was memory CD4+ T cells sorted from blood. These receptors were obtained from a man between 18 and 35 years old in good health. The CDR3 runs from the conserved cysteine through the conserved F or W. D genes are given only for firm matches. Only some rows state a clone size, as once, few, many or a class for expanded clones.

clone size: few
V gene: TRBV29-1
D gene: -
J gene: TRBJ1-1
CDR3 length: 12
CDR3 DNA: TGCAGCGTTGACTCCCGTGGGACTGAAGCTTTCTTT
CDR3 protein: CSVDSRGTEAFF

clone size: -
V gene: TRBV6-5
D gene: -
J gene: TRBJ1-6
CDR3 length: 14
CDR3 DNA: TGTGCCAGCAGTAGCCCCCGGCGCAGGGAACCCCTCCACTTT
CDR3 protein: CASSSPRRREPLHF

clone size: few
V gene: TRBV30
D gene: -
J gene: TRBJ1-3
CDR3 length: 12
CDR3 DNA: TGTGCCTGGAGTATGGGAGAAAACACCATATATTTT
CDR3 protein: CAWSMGENTIYF

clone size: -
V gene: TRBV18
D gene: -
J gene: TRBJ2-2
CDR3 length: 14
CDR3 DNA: TGTGCCAGCTCACCGGACAGATCCACCGGGGAGCTGTTTTTT
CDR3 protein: CASSPDRSTGELFF

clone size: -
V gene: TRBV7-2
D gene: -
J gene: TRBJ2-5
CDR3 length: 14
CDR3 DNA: TGTGCCAGCAGCGCGTCCGGGATCCAAGAGACCCAGTACTTC
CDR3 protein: CASSASGIQETQYF

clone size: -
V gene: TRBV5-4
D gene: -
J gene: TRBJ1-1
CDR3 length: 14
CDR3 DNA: TGTGCCAGCAGCAGGACCGTAACCGGCACTGAAGCTTTCTTT
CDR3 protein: CASSRTVTGTEAFF

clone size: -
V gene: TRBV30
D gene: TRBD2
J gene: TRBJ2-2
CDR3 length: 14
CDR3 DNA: TGTGCCTGGAATAGCGGGGGGAACACCGGGGAGCTGTTTTTT
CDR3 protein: CAWNSGGNTGELFF

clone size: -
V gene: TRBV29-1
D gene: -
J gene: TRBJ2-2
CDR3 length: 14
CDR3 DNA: TGCAGCGCTGTACGGGACACCATCACCGGGGAGCTGTTTTTT
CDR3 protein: CSAVRDTITGELFF

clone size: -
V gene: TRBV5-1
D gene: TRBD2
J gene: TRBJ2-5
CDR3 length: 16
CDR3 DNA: TGCGCCAGCAGCTTGGGACTAGCGGGGGGACAAGAGACCCAGTACTTC
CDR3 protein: CASSLGLAGGQETQYF

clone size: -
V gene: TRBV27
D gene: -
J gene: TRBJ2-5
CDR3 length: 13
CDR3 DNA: TGTGCCAGCAGTTTATCCATCCAAGAGACCCAGTACTTC
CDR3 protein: CASSLSIQETQYF

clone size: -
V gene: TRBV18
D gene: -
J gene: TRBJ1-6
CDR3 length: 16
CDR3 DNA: TGTGCCAGCTCACCAAGCGCGTCGTCAGGGAAATCACCCCTCCACTTT
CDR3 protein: CASSPSASSGKSPLHF

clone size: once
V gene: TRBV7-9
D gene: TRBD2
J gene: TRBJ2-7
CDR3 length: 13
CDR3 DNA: TGTGCCAGCGGTTCATCTAGCGGTTACGAGCAGTACTTC
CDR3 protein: CASGSSSGYEQYF

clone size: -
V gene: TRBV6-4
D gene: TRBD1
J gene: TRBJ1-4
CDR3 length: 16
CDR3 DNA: TGTGCCAGCAGTGATGCATCGGGACAGGGGGATGAAAAACTGTTTTTT
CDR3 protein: CASSDASGQGDEKLFF

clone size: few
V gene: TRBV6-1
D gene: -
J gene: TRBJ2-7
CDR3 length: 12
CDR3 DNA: TGTGCCAGCAGTGGACAGACCTACGAGCAGTACTTC
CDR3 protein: CASSGQTYEQYF

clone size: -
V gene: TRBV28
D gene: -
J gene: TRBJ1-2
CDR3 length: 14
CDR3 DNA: TGTGCCAGCAGGTCCGGGGGAGCTAACTATGGCTACACCTTC
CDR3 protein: CASRSGGANYGYTF

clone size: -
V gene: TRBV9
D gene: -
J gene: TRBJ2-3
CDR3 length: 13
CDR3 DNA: TGTGCCAGCAGCGTAGAAGGAACAGATACGCAGTATTTT
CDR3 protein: CASSVEGTDTQYF

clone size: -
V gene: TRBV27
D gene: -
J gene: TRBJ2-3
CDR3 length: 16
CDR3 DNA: TGTGCCAGCAGTCCCCAGGGGGCCTCGGGGGGAGATACGCAGTATTTT
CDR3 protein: CASSPQGASGGDTQYF

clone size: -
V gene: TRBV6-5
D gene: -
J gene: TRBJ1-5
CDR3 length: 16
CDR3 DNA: TGTGCCAGCAGTTCAACCGGACCCTCAGGCAATCAGCCCCAGCATTTT
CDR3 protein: CASSSTGPSGNQPQHF

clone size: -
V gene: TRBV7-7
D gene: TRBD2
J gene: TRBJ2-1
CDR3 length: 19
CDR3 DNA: TGTGCTAGCAGCTTAGCGCCAGGGTTAGGGACTAGCGGCTACAATGAGCAGTTCTTC
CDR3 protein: CASSLAPGLGTSGYNEQFF

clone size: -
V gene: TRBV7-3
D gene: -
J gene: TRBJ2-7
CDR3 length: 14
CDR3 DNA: TGTGCCAGCAGGTCCGGGGGAACCTCCTACGAGCAGTACTTC
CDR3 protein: CASRSGGTSYEQYF

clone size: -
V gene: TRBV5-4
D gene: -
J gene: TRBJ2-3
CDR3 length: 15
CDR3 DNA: TGTGCCAGCAGCTTGGAAGGGAGAGGGACAGATACGCAGTATTTT
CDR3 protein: CASSLEGRGTDTQYF

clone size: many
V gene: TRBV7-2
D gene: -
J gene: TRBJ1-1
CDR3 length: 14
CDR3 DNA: TGTGCCAGCAGCTCTCAACAGGGGAACACTGAAGCTTTCTTT
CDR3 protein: CASSSQQGNTEAFF

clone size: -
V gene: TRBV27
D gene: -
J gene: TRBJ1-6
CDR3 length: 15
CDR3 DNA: TGTGCCAGCAGTTTAGGGCTGGGCGTAGATTCACCCCTCCACTTT
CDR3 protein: CASSLGLGVDSPLHF

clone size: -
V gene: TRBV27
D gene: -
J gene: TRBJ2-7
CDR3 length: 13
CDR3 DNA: TGTGCCAGCAGGGCCGGTGCATCCTACGAGCAGTACTTC
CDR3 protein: CASRAGASYEQYF

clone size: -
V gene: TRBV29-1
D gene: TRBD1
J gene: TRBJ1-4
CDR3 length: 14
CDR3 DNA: TGCAGCGTTAGGGACAGCCCTTCTAATGAAAAACTGTTTTTT
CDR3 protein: CSVRDSPSNEKLFF

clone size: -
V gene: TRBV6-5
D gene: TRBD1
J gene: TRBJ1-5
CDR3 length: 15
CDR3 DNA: TGTGCCAGCAGTTACTCTGCAGGGGGGCATCAGCCCCAGCATTTT
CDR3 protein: CASSYSAGGHQPQHF

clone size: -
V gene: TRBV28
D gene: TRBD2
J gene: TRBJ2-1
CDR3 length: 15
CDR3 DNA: TGTGCCAGCAGCTGGACTAGCGGATCCTACAATGAGCAGTTCTTC
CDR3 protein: CASSWTSGSYNEQFF

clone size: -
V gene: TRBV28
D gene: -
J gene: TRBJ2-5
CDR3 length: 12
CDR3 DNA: TGTGCCAGCAGGGAGGGAGGCGAGACCCAGTACTTC
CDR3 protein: CASREGGETQYF

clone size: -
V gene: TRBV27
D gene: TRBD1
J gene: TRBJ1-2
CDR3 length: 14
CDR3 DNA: TGTGCCAGCAGTCTCAGGGGGCTTGTGGATGGCTACACCTTC
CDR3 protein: CASSLRGLVDGYTF

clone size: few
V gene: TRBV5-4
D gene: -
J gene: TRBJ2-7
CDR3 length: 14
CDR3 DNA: TGTGCCAGCAGCATTGACAGGAGCTCCTACGAGCAGTACTTC
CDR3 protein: CASSIDRSSYEQYF

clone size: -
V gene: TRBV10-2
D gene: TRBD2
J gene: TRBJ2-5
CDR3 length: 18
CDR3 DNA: TGCGCCAGCAGTAATTCCCCCCCGAGCGGGGGCCTACAAGAGACCCAGTACTTC
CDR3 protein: CASSNSPPSGGLQETQYF

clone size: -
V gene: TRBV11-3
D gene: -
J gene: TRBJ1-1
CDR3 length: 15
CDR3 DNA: TGTGCCAGCAGCCCCAACTCCGGCGGAGGGACTGAAGCTTTCTTT
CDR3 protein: CASSPNSGGGTEAFF

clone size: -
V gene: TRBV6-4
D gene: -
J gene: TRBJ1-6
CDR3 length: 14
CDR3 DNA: TGTGCCAGCAGTGAGACAGCAGATTTATCACCCCTCCACTTT
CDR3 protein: CASSETADLSPLHF

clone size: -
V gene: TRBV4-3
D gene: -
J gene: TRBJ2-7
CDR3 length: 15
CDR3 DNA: TGCGCCAGCAGCCGAAGTGGGGGATTTGGATACGAGCAGTACTTC
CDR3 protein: CASSRSGGFGYEQYF

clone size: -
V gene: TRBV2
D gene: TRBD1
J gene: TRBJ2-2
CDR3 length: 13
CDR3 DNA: TGTGCCAGCCGGGACAGACTAACCGGGGAGCTGTTTTTT
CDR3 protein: CASRDRLTGELFF

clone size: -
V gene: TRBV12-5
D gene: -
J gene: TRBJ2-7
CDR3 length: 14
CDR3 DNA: TGTGCTAGTGGTTCTTGGCGGGATCCCTACGAGCAGTACTTC
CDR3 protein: CASGSWRDPYEQYF

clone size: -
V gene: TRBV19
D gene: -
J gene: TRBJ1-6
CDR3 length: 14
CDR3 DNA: TGTGCCAGTAGTCTAACCGCTTATAATTCACCCCTCCACTTT
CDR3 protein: CASSLTAYNSPLHF

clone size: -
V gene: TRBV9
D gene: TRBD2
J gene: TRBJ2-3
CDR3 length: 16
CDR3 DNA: TGTGCCAGCAGCGTAGCGCCGCGGGGGATCGCAGATACGCAGTATTTT
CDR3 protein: CASSVAPRGIADTQYF

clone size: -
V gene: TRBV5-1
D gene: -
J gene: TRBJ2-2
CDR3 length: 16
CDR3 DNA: TGCGCCAGCACTCCGAATGCAGGAGCCGGTTCCGGGGAGCTGTTTTTT
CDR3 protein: CASTPNAGAGSGELFF

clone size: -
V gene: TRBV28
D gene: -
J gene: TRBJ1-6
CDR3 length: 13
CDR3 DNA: TGTGCCAGCAGAACGGACGGAAATTCACCCCTCCACTTT
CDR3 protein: CASRTDGNSPLHF

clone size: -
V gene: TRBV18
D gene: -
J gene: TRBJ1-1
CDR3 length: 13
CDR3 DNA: TGTGCCAGCTCACCAGACGTGAACACTGAAGCTTTCTTT
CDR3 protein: CASSPDVNTEAFF

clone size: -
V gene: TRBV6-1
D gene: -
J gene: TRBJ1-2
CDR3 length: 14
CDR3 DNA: TGTGCCAGCAGTGCCCGACAGGCCCCCTATGGCTACACCTTC
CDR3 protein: CASSARQAPYGYTF

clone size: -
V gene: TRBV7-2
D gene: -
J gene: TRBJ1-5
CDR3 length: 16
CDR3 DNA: TGTGCCAGCAGCTTAAGTCCGGGAGGGGGCAATCAGCCCCAGCATTTT
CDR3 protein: CASSLSPGGGNQPQHF

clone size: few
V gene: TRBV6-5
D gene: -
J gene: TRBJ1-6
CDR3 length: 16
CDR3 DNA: TGTGCCAGCAGTTACTCCTTTGACCGGTTAAATTCACCCCTCCACTTT
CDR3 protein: CASSYSFDRLNSPLHF

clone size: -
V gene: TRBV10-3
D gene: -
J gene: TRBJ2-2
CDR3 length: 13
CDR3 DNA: TGTGCCATCCGGGGGCCGAACACCGGGGAGCTGTTTTTT
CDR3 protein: CAIRGPNTGELFF

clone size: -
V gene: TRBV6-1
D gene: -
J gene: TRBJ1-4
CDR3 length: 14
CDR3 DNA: TGTGCCAGCGGTAGTAGGCGAGGGGTCGAAAAACTGTTTTTT
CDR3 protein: CASGSRRGVEKLFF

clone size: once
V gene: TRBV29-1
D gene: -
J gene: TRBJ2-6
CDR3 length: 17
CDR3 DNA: TGCAGCGTTGTTCTAGTGGCCTCCCGGGGTGGGGCCAACGTCCTGACTTTC
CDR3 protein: CSVVLVASRGGANVLTF

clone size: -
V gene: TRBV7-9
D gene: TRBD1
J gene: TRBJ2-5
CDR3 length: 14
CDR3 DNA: TGTGCCAGCAGGTCCGGGACAGGGGGAGAGACCCAGTACTTC
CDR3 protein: CASRSGTGGETQYF

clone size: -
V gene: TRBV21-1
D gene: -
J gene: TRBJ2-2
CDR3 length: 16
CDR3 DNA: TGTGCCAGCAGCAGAAGGGACACCACGAACACCGGGGAGCTGTTTTTT
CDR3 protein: CASSRRDTTNTGELFF